This T cell receptor (beta chain) appears in the sequencing data of a study of Graves' ophthalmopathy and Graves' hyperthyroidism. Whole-study context: Where ophthalmopathy was absent within 18 months of follow-up, hyperthyroidism was stable. Study-wide points: Blood also carried most expanded thyroid clonotypes exceeding 0.001 frequency.

This clonotype is a singleton in its sample. The antigen remains unidentified. The authors amplified TCR beta CDR3 regions, and they did so from RNA transcripts for repertoire sequencing. First-round RT-PCR relied on HTBI primers, and a second-round multiplex PCR came next. TCRdb redid the calling of the multiplex PCR reads with MiXCR, one entry per CDR3 protein. The data show around 1,000,000 distinct CDR3 sequences, less than 45% seen once. Establishment of the diagnosis relied upon clinical symptoms, serum thyroxine, TRAb, thyroid ultrasound and orbital computed tomography. This CDR3 comprises 14 residues. The germline V gene has CDR1 SGHTA and CDR2 FQGNSA. V lost 8 bases to trimming and J lost 4 bases; unmatched junction nucleotides: 10.

This sequence originates from an adult man with Graves' hyperthyroidism. Sequenced input: peripheral blood or thyroid tissue (not recorded which). The rearrangement uses TRBV7-2 and TRBJ1-1; the match to TRBD1 covers 7 bases. The CDR3 spells CASSLFPGGTEAFF. The CDR3 DNA follows: TGTGCCAGCTCACTTTTCCCAGGGGGCACTGAAGCTTTCTTT.